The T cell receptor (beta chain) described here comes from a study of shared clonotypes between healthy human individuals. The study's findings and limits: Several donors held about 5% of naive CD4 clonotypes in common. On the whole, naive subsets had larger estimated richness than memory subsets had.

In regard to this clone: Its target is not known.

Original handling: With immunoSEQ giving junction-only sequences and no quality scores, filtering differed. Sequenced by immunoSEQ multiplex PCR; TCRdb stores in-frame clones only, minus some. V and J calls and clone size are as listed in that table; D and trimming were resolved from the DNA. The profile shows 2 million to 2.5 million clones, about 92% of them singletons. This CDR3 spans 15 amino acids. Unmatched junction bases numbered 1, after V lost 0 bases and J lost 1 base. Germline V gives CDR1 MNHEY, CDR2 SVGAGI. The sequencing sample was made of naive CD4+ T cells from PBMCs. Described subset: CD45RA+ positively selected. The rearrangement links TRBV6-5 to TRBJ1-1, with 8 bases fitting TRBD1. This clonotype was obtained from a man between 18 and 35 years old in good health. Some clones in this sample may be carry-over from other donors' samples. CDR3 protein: CASSYSGQANTEAFF. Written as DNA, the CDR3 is TGTGCCAGCAGTTACTCGGGACAGGCGAACACTGAAGCTTTCTTT.